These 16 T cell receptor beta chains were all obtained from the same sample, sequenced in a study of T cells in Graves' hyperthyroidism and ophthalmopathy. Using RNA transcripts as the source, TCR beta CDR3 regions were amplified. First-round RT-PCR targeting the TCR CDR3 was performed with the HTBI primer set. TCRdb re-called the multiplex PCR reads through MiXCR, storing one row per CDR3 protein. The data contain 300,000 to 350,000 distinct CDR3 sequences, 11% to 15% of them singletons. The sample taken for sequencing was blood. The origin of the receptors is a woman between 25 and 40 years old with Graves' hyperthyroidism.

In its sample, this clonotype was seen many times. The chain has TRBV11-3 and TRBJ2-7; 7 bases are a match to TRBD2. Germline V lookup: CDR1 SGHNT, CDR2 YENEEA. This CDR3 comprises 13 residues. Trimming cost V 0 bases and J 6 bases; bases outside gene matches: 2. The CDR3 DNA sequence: TGTGCCAGCAGCTTAGATGGCGGGAGCGAGCAGTACTTC. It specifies CASSLDGGSEQYF.

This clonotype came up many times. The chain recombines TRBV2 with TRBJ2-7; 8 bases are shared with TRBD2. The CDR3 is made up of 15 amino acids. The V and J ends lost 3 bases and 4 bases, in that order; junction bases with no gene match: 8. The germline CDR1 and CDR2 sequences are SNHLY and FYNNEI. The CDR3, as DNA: TGTGCCAGCAGTGACCCCAGCGGGAGCTTTTACGAGCAGTACTTC. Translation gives CASSDPSGSFYEQYF.

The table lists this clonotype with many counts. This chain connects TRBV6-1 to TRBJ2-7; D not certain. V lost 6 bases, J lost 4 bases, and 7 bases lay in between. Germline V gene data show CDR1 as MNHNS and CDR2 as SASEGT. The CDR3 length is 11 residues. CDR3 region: CASSPEYEQYF. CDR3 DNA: TGTGCCAGCAGCCCTGAATACGAGCAGTACTTC.

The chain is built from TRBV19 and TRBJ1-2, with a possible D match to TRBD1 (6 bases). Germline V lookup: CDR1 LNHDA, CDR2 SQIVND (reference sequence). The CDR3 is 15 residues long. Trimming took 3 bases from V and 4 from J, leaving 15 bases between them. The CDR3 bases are TGTGCCAGTAGTATCCTACGGGGGCTCGTCTATGGCTACACCTTC. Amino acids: CASSILRGLVYGYTF. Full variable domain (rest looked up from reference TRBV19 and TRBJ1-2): DGGITQSPKYLFRKEGQNVTLSCEQNLNHDAMYWYRQDPGQGLRLIYYSQIVNDFQKGDIAEGYSVSREKKESFPLTVTSAQKNPTAFYLCASSILRGLVYGYTFGSGTRLTVV.

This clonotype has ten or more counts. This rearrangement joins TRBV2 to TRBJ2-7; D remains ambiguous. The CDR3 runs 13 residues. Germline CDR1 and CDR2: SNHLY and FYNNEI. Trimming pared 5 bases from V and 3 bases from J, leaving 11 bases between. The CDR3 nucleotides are TGTGCCAGCAGTCTACCCCCTAGCTACGAGCAGTACTTC. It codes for CASSLPPSYEQYF. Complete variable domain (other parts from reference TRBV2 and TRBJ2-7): EPEVTQTPSHQVTQMGQEVILRCVPISNHLYFYWYRQILGQKVEFLVSFYNNEISEKSEIFDDQFSVERPDGSNFTLKIRSTKLEDSAMYFCASSLPPSYEQYFGPGTRLTVT.

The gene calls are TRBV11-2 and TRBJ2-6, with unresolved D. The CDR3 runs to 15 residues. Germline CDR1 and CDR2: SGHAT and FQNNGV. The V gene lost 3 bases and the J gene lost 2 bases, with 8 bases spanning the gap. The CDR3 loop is CASSFGQPGANVLTF. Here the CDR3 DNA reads TGTGCCAGCAGCTTCGGGCAACCTGGGGCCAACGTCCTGACTTTC.

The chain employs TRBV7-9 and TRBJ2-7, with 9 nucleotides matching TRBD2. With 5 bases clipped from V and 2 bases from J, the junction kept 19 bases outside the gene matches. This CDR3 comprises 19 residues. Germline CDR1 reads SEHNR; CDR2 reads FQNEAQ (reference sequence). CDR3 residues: CASSPLDKGSGRGTYEQYF. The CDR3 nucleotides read TGTGCCAGCAGCCCACTCGATAAGGGTAGCGGGAGAGGGACCTACGAGCAGTACTTC.

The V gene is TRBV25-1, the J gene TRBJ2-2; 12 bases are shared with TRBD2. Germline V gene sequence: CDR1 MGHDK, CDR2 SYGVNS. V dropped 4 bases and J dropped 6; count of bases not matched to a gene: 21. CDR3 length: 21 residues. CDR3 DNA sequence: TGTGCCAGCAGTGCCTCACCGGGACTAGCGGGCCCTTTCCCTTTGTCCGGGGAGCTGTTTTTT. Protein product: CASSASPGLAGPFPLSGELFF.

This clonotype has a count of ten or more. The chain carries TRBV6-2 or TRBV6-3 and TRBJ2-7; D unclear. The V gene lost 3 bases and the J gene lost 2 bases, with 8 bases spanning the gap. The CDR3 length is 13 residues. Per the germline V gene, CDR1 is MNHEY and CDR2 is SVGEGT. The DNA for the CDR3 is TGTGCCAGCAGTTATACCAATCCCTACGAGCAGTACTTC. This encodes CASSYTNPYEQYF.

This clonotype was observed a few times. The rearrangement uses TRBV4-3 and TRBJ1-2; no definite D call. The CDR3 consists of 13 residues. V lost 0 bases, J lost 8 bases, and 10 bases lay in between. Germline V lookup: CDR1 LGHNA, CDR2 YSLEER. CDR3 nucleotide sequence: TGCGCCAGCAGCCAAGATCTCGGGAGGGGCTACACCTTC. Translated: CASSQDLGRGYTF.

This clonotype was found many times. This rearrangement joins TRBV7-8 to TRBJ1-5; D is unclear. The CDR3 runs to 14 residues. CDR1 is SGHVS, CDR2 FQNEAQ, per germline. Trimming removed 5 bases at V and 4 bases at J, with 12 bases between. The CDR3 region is CASSQVTGNQPQHF. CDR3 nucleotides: TGTGCCAGCAGCCAAGTGACGGGAAATCAGCCCCAGCATTTT.

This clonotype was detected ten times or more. The CDR3 sequence is CASSLRRGTQYF. Here the CDR3 DNA reads TGTGCCAGCAGTTTGCGGAGGGGGACCCAGTACTTC. The genes are TRBV28 and TRBJ2-5, with D perhaps TRBD2 (6 bases). The CDR3 contains 12 residues. Germline-derived CDR1 and CDR2 are MDHEN and SYDVKM. Trimming shortened V by 3 bases and J by 7 bases, and 9 bases separated the two germline ends. The complete variable domain, with remaining parts taken from reference TRBV28 and TRBJ2-5, reads DVKVTQSSRYLVKRTGEKVFLECVQDMDHENMFWYRQDPGLGLRLIYFSYDVKMKEKGDIPEGYSVSREKKERFSLILESASTNQTSMYLCASSLRRGTQYFGPGTRLLVL.

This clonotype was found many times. In nucleotides, the CDR3 is TGTGCCAGCTTTCCGCCGGGGGGCACTGAAGCTTTCTTT. Translation gives CASFPPGGTEAFF. This chain connects TRBV6-1 to TRBJ1-1; D is possibly TRBD1 (5 bases). The germline CDR1 and CDR2 sequences are MNHNS and SASEGT. The length of the CDR3 is 13 residues. V gave up 8 bases and J gave up 4 bases, with 14 bases separating them.

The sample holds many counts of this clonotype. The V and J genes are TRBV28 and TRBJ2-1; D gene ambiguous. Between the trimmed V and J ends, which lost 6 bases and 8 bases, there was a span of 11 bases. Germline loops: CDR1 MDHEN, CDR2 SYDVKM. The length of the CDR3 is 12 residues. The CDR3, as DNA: TGTGCCAGCAGCCCCCTGGTGGATGAGCAGTTCTTC. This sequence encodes CASSPLVDEQFF.

DNA of the CDR3: TGCGCCAGCAGCTCGGGGGCGACAGGGAACAATGAGCAGTTCTTC. This codes for CASSSGATGNNEQFF. V and J are TRBV5-1 and TRBJ2-1, with TRBD1 as a possible D gene (7 bases). Trimming removed 3 bases at V and 5 bases at J, with 15 bases between. The CDR3 is 15 amino acids. The germline V gene has CDR1 SGHRS and CDR2 YFSETQ.

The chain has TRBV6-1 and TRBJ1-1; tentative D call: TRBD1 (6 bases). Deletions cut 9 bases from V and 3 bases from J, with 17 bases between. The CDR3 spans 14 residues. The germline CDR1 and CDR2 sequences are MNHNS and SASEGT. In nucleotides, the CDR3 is TGTGCCAGTTTACCCAGGGGTGGTGACACTGAAGCTTTCTTT. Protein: CASLPRGGDTEAFF.